This T cell receptor (beta chain) was observed in a study of HIV-infected patients and healthy controls (dated by TCRdb to between 2014 and 2016). The study in broad terms: Whether deep TCR repertoire sequencing of small blood samples from HIV patients could capture immune perturbation and reconstitution was tested in the study. Paper-wide results and their limitations: MAIT cell alpha-chain CDR3s were present at high frequency in healthy controls but severely depleted in HIV+ repertoires. The study cohorts differed slightly in age and sex profile, but those differences did not account for the observed differences in diversity. HIV-infected repertoires had significantly higher mean Gini indices than controls, possibly reflecting oligoclonality. HLA typing of donors was not performed in the study. Only sixteen HIV-infected individuals were processed, which the authors considered a major limit on how widely the findings apply. The dynamics of distinct T-cell subpopulations could not be separated, and sequencing depth was restricted, because whole blood was used. In size-matched repertoire data, the apparent post-therapy recovery of the Gini index in HIV-infected patients was not replicated. The pairing of alpha and beta chains was not determined in the samples. Compared with controls, HIV-infected patients showed significantly different mean usage of eight alpha and eight beta V genes. Both the Jaccard index and the count of highly shared sequences showed that healthy controls shared more CDR3s between individuals than HIV+ patients did. During therapy, a significant decrease in frequency was seen for HIV-associated CDR3s, whereas no significant change was found for CMV-associated CDR3s, although most of them became more frequent. Roughly threefold more distinct CDR3s and higher Shannon diversity were observed in healthy control repertoires than in untreated HIV+ repertoires. Differing numbers of distinct sequences in patients and controls hindered comparison, and size-matching assigned excessive weight to rare events in the HIV-infected data.

The junction shows trimming of 3 bases on V and 1 base on J, plus 14 bases between the germline ends. The CDR3 holds 16 amino acids from the cysteine to the phenylalanine. Just the 48-base CDR3 DNA is kept, in frame starting at base 1. Whole blood was used without cell fractionation, so the repertoire reflected all unsorted peripheral T cells. As controls, around 11 uninfected healthy donors were sampled, and a few of those donors gave samples twice, roughly 3 months apart. A roughly 2.7 ml sample of peripheral blood was drawn into Tempus tubes for RNA extraction. Residual genomic DNA was removed with the TURBO-DNase kit and globin mRNA was depleted with GLOBINclear. 500 ng RNA was reverse transcribed with SuperScript III using primers against the alpha and beta constant regions. Separate libraries for the alpha and beta chains were generated through chain-specific third strand synthesis that incorporated multiplexing indices. The protocol used a single primer pair to amplify all rearrangements within a chain, which avoided primer bias, and attached molecular barcodes to each cDNA molecule. The SP2 sequencing primer site and a random hexamer were carried on a 5' RACE adapter, to which purified cDNA was joined by T4 RNA Ligase 1. Second strand synthesis was performed with Phusion polymerase and primed from the SP2 site, and slow temperature ramps were applied to favor optimal annealing. Two random hexamer sequences, both added before amplification and joined together, made up the 12-nucleotide barcode of each molecule. A brief initial PCR introduced P5 and P7 adapter elements together with a second index, and a roughly 25-cycle amplification PCR using P5s and P7 primers was subsequently performed. The libraries went through about 27 PCR cycles in total, were quantified on a Qubit, were sized on a Bioanalyzer, and were diluted to 4 nM. Sequencing of the normalized libraries was done on an Illumina MiSeq using 2 x 250 paired-end kits. Reverse transcription reactions were cleaned up on MinElute columns and eluted into around 10 ul Tris-Cl. The adapter ligations were run for 23 hours at 16 degrees C, and AMPure XP beads at a 1:1 ratio were afterwards used to clean them. In the original analysis: A modified Decombinator processed the demultiplexed FASTQ files and output V, J, insert and barcode information. Sequences that shared a barcode but differed from the dominant sequence were treated as errors and discarded, and barcodes were clustered at Levenshtein distance 3 and counted to estimate the original cDNA molecules. The R packages ineq, vegan, igraph and RCytoscape were used for downstream analyses, together with IMGT nomenclature and CDR3 definitions. The authors computed V gene usage over distinct sequences and counted each TCR a single time to avoid skew from clonal expansion. Similarity networks connected unique CDR3 amino acid sequences within a donor whenever two sequences differed by a single Levenshtein edit. In the repertoires, a search was made for a compiled set of published HIV-specific CDR3s (approximately 87 alpha, around 710 beta) and CMV-specific CDR3s (approximately 13 alpha, 250 to 300 beta). Random subsampling to size-matched repertoires demonstrated that the decreased diversity in patients did not result from their lower sequence numbers. TCRdb reran the public reads through fastp at Q25 and MiXCR, keeping productive beta chains. Rows merge per CDR3 protein into single entries with the most common DNA and genes. The authors' filters were not applied to this entry. This sample comprises roughly 15,000 distinct CDR3 sequences, roughly 9.9% of them detected only once. Clones ranked in the top ten supply more than 6.5% of the sample.

This clonotype is described as medium-sized (0.01 to 0.1%). No antigen is known for it. No base-level quality is on record; no much larger clone is a single base apart. The sequence was obtained from an adult in good health. Sequencing was performed on blood. In this chain, TRBV12-3 or TRBV12-4 is recombined with TRBJ2-3; the D region possibly corresponds to TRBD2 (7 bases align). Read as DNA, the sequence is TGTGCCAGCAGTTTTTACCGGCGGGGGCGCACAGATACGCAGTATTTT. Its amino acids are CASSFYRRGRTDTQYF.